The rows below give T cell receptor beta chains drawn from one sample of a study of early T cells in non-severe SARS-CoV-2 infection. MiXCR was run by TCRdb on the 5' RACE reads, yielding one entry per CDR3 protein. The sample records fewer than 30,000 distinct CDR3 sequences, roughly 5.3% being singletons. Source material: whole blood. The receptors stem from an adult who was a healthcare worker with PCR-confirmed SARS-CoV-2 infection or an uninfected control (not recorded which). Both conserved end residues are part of each CDR3. The D gene is left open where the match is weak. The listing skips clone size in some rows; elsewhere it reads once, few, many or a size class.

>TRBD2|many|15|TRBV11-3|TRBJ2-1
TGTGCCAGCAGCTCCCACATGGGACTAGACAATGAGCAGTTCTTC
CASSSHMGLDNEQFF
>.|many|12|TRBV20-1|TRBJ1-2
TGCAGTGCTAGTGAAGACTCCTATGGCTACACCTTC
CSASEDSYGYTF
>TRBD2|many|14|TRBV12-3/TRBV12-4|TRBJ2-1
TGTGCCAGCAGTTTGATGGGGACTAGCAATGAGCAGTTCTTC
CASSLMGTSNEQFF
>.|many|14|TRBV7-2|TRBJ2-7
TGTGCCAGCAAGCCCCCAGGCGGAACCTACGAGCAGTACTTC
CASKPPGGTYEQYF
>.|many|16|TRBV5-6|TRBJ2-1
TGTGCCAGCAGCTCAAGGGGGGGCGGGTCCTACAATGAGCAGTTCTTC
CASSSRGGGSYNEQFF
>.|many|12|TRBV7-9|TRBJ1-1
TGTGCCAGCAGCTTATTGGAGGGGGAGGCTTTCTTT
CASSLLEGEAFF
>.|many|14|TRBV10-3|TRBJ2-7
TGTGCCATCAAAGAAAACAGGGACTCCTACGAGCAGTACTTC
CAIKENRDSYEQYF
>.|many|12|TRBV20-1|TRBJ2-7
TGCAGTGCTTGGAGGTGGGTCTACGAGCAGTACTTC
CSAWRWVYEQYF
>.|many|15|TRBV10-3|TRBJ2-6
TGTGCCATCAGTGAGAGGGACTCTGGGGCCAACGTCCTGACTTTC
CAISERDSGANVLTF
>.|many|17|TRBV11-2|TRBJ2-1
TGTGCCAGCAGCTTAACTGGTCGGGGACCCTCCTACAATGAGCAGTTCTTC
CASSLTGRGPSYNEQFF
>.|medium-sized|11|TRBV28|TRBJ1-5
TGTGCCAGCAGCTTGGGGCAGCCCCAGCATTTT
CASSLGQPQHF
>.|few|12|TRBV29-1|TRBJ1-3
TGCAGCGTTGGAACAGATGGAAACACCATATATTTT
CSVGTDGNTIYF
>.|medium-sized|13|TRBV7-2|TRBJ2-5
TGTGCCAGCAGCTTAAACCAGCAAGAGACCCAGTACTTC
CASSLNQQETQYF
>TRBD2|many|19|TRBV20-1|TRBJ2-3
TGCAGTGCTAGAGATCCTGCTAGCGGGACGTTGCCTAGCACAGATACGCAGTATTTT
CSARDPASGTLPSTDTQYF
>TRBD2|.|15|TRBV9|TRBJ2-4
TGTGCCAGCAGCATCGGACTAGGTCCACTTAACATTCAGTACTTC
CASSIGLGPLNIQYF
>.|many|15|TRBV28|TRBJ2-7
TGTGCCAGCAGGAACTCAGGGGGGAGCTCCTACGAGCAGTACTTC
CASRNSGGSSYEQYF
>.|many|14|TRBV7-9|TRBJ1-1
TGTGCCAGCAGCTTAGAGGGGGGAAAGACTGAAGCTTTCTTT
CASSLEGGKTEAFF